What follows are 9 T cell receptor beta chains derived from one specimen sequenced in a study of cytomegalovirus exposure and HLA in healthy donors. 60 Vbeta and 13 Jbeta primers were used in PCR. Sequencing was performed with immunoSEQ multiplex PCR; in TCRdb, only in-frame clones are kept and a portion is missing. The sample comprises more than 150,000 clones, 81% of which are singletons, and 1% to 1.5% rests with the top ten. The specimen was PBMCs. These TCRs come from a man aged 45-65 years in good health and CMV-seropositive.

This chain links TRBV28 with TRBJ1-5, with D tentatively TRBD1 (5 bases). V lost 8 bases, J lost 7 bases, and 12 bases lay in between. CDR3 length: 12 amino acids. CDR1 is MDHEN, CDR2 SYDVKM, per germline. The CDR3 region is CASLTGGQPQHF. For the CDR3, the DNA is TGTGCCAGCCTTACGGGGGGGCAGCCCCAGCATTTT.

The V and J genes are TRBV10-3 and TRBJ2-7; 10 nucleotides line up with TRBD2. J lost 5 bases, V lost 4 bases, and 5 bases had no gene match. The CDR3 sequence is 14 residues long. Germline loops: CDR1 ENHRY, CDR2 SYGVKD. The CDR3: CAISGSGRANEQYF. The CDR3 nucleotides read TGTGCCATCAGTGGCAGCGGGAGGGCCAACGAGCAGTACTTC.

The chain carries TRBV5-1 and TRBJ1-3, with a weak D call TRBD1 (5 bases). V was cut by 5 bases and J by 0 bases, with 9 bases left in between. The germline CDR1 and CDR2 sequences are SGHRS and YFSETQ. The CDR3 consists of 14 residues. DNA for the CDR3: TGCGCCAGCAGTGACAGCCGCTCTGGAAACACCATATATTTT. Encoded protein: CASSDSRSGNTIYF.

The chain combines TRBV5-1 with TRBJ2-1; TRBD2 agrees at 8 bases. Germline V CDR1 and CDR2: SGHRS, YFSETQ. Losses at the gene ends were 0 bases for V and 8 bases for J; bases not matched to a gene: 7. The CDR3 extends over 15 amino acids. DNA for the CDR3: TGCGCCAGCAGCTTGGCGGGAGGGCGATTGGATGAGCAGTTCTTC. It is translated as CASSLAGGRLDEQFF.

This chain uses TRBV7-2 with TRBJ2-5; TRBD1 matches 10 bases. The CDR3 has 16 residues. J lost 5 bases, V lost 5 bases, and 11 bases had no gene match. Per germline, CDR1 SGHTA and CDR2 FQGNSA. The CDR3 bases are TGTGCCAGCAGCCTGCTGACAGGGGGCGCGGGGGAGACCCAGTACTTC. Encoded protein: CASSLLTGGAGETQYF.

This clone has just a few counts. This rearrangement joins TRBV6-8 to TRBJ2-2; D not resolved. V lost 8 bases, J lost 9 bases, and 13 bases lay in between. The CDR3 is made up of 12 amino acids. Germline CDR1 reads MNHGY; CDR2 reads SAAAGT. CDR3 sequence reads: CASRPLGWELFF. Written as DNA, the CDR3 is TGTGCCAGCCGCCCGTTGGGCTGGGAGCTGTTTTTT.

The gene calls are TRBV27 and TRBJ2-1, with TRBD1 as a possible D gene (5 bases). Germline V gene data show CDR1 as MNHEY and CDR2 as SMNVEV (reference sequence). The CDR3 extends over 15 amino acids. V was shortened by 4 bases and J by 0 bases, with 10 bases between the two germline ends. CDR3 protein: CASSWTFFSYNEQFF. The DNA of the CDR3 is TGTGCCAGCAGTTGGACATTTTTCTCCTACAATGAGCAGTTCTTC.

Points on this clone: A read error may be the cause here, since a much bigger clone is one base away. The chain links TRBV27 to TRBJ2-7; 7 positions agree with TRBD1. The CDR3 contains 12 residues. Losses at the gene ends were 6 bases for V and 3 bases for J; bases not matched to a gene: 2. Germline assignment: CDR1 MNHEY and CDR2 SMNVEV (reference sequence). The CDR3 protein is CASSGDSYEQYF. Here the CDR3 DNA reads TGTGCCAGCAGCGGGGACAGCTACGAGCAGTACTTC.

Note on this clone: The identical CDR3 is also encoded by other nucleotide sequences in the sample. CDR3 amino acids: CASSLNTGELFF. DNA for the CDR3: TGTGCCAGCAGTCTTAACACCGGGGAGCTGTTTTTT. This chain connects TRBV28 to TRBJ2-2; D is ambiguous. CDR1 is MDHEN, CDR2 SYDVKM, per germline. The germline V and J ends were trimmed by 5 bases and 2 bases, with 3 bases remaining between them. The CDR3 runs 12 residues.